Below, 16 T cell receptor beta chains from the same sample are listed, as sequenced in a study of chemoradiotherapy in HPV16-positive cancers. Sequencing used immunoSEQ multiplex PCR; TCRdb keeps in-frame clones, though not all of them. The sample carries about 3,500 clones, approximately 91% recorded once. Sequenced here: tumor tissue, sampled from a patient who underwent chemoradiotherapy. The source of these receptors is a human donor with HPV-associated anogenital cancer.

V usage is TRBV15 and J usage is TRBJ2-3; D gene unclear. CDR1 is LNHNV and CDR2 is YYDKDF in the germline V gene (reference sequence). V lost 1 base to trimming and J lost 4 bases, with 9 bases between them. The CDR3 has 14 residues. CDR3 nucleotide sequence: TGTGCCACCAGCAGAGGCGGAGAGGCAGATACGCAGTATTTT. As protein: CATSRGGEADTQYF.

CDR3 in amino acids: CASSQERAGELFF. The DNA for the CDR3 is TGCGCCAGCAGCCAAGAACGGGCCGGGGAGCTGTTTTTT. V gene TRBV4-1 combines with J gene TRBJ2-2; D is unclear. The CDR3 has 13 residues. The germline V gene encodes CDR1 MGHRA and CDR2 YSYEKL. Trimming stripped 0 bases from V and 6 bases from J, with 5 bases between.

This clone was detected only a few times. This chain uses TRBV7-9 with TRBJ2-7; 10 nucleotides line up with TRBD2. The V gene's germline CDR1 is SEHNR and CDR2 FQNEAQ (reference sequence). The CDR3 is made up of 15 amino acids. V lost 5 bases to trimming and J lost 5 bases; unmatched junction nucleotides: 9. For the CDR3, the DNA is TGTGCCAGCAGCCCGGGACTAGCGCCGGTCAACGAGCAGTACTTC. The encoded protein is CASSPGLAPVNEQYF.

This CDR3 is CASSKAGANVLTF. CDR3 DNA sequence: TGCGCCAGCAGCAAAGCTGGGGCCAACGTCCTGACTTTC. This chain connects TRBV5-1 to TRBJ2-6; D remains unclear. Germline lookup yields CDR1 SGHRS and CDR2 YFSETQ. The CDR3 is 13 residues long. V was clipped by 4 bases and J by 2 bases, with 4 bases between them. The full variable domain, rest sourced from reference TRBV5-1 and TRBJ2-6, is KAGVTQTPRYLIKTRGQQVTLSCSPISGHRSVSWYQQTPGQGLQFLFEYFSETQRNKGNFPGRFSGRQFSNSRSEMNVSTLELGDSALYLCASSKAGANVLTFGAGSRLTVL.

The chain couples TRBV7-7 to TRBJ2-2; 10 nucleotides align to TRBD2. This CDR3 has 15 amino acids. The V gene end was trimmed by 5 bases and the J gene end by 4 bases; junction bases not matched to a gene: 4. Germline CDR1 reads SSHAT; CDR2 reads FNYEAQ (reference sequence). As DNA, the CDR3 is TGTGCCAGCAGCCCGACTAGCGGGCGCACCGGGGAGCTGTTTTTT. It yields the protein CASSPTSGRTGELFF.

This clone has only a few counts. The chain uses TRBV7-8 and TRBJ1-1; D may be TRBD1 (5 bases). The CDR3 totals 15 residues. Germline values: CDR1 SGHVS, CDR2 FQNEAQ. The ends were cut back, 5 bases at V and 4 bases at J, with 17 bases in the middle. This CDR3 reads CASSGRGRVSTEAFF. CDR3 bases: TGTGCCAGCAGCGGCCGGGGCAGGGTGAGCACTGAAGCTTTCTTT.

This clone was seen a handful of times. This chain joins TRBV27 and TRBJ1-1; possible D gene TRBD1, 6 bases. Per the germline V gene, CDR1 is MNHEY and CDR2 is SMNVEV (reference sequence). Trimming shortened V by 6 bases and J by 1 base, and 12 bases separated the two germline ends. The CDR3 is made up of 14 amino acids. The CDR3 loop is CASSPNRANTEAFF. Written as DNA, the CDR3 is TGTGCCAGCAGCCCTAACAGGGCGAACACTGAAGCTTTCTTT.

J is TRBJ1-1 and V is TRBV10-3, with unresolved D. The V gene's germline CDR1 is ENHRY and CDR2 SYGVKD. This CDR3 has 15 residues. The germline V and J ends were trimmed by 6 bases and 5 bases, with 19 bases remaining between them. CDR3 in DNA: TGTGCCATCAGAGACCCTCGGGCTCCCCGGACTGAAGCTTTCTTT. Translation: CAIRDPRAPRTEAFF.

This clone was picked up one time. CDR3 bases: TGTGCCAGCAGCCGGACAACGAACACCGGGGAGCTGTTTTTT. Translation gives CASSRTTNTGELFF. The rearrangement uses TRBV2 and TRBJ2-2, with D maybe TRBD1 (5 bases). This CDR3 has 14 residues. The germline V and J ends were trimmed by 6 bases and 0 bases, with 8 bases remaining between them. Germline V gene lookup returns CDR1 SNHLY and CDR2 FYNNEI.

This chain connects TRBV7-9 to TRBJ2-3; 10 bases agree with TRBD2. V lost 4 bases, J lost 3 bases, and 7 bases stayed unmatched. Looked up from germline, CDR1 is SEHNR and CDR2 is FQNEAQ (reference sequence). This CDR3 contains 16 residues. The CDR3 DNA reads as TGTGCCAGCAGCTCAGAGGGACTAGCGAGAACAGATACGCAGTATTTT. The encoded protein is CASSSEGLARTDTQYF.

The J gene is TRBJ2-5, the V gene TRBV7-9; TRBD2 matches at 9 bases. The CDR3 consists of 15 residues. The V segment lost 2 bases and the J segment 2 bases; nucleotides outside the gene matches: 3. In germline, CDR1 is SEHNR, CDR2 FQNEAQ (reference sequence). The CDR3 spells CASSLWLAGQETQYF. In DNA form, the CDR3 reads TGTGCCAGCAGCTTATGGCTAGCGGGGCAAGAGACCCAGTACTTC.

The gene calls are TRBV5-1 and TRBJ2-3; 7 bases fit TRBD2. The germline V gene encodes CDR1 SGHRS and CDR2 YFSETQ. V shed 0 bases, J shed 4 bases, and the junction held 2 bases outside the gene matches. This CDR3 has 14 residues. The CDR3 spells CASSLGGSSDTQYF. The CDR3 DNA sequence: TGCGCCAGCAGCTTGGGCGGGAGCTCAGATACGCAGTATTTT.

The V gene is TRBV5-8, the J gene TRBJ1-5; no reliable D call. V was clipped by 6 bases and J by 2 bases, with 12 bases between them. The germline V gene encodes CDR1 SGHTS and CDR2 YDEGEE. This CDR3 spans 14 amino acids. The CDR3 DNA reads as TGTGCCAGCAACGTAAGGGAGGGCAATCAGCCCCAGCATTTT. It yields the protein CASNVREGNQPQHF.

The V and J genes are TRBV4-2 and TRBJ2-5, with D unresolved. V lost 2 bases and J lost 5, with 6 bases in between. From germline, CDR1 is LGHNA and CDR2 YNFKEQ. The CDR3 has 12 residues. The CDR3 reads CASSQMVETQYF. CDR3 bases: TGTGCCAGCAGCCAAATGGTTGAGACCCAGTACTTC.

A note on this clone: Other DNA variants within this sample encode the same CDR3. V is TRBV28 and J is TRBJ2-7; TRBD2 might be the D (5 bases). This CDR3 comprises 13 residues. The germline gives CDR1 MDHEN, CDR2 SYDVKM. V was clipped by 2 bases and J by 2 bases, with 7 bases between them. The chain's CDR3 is CASSLPGTYEQYF. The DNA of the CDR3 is TGTGCCAGCAGTTTACCGGGAACCTACGAGCAGTACTTC. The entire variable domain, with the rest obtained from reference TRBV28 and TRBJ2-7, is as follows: DVKVTQSSRYLVKRTGEKVFLECVQDMDHENMFWYRQDPGLGLRLIYFSYDVKMKEKGDIPEGYSVSREKKERFSLILESASTNQTSMYLCASSLPGTYEQYFGPGTRLTVT.

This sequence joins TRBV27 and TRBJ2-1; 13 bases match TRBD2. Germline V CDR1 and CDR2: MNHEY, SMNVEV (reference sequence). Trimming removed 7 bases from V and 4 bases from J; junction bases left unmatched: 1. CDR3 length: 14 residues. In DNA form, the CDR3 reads TGTGCCAGCAAGGGACTAGCGGGATACAATGAGCAGTTCTTC. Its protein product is CASKGLAGYNEQFF.